This T cell receptor (beta chain) is from a study of blood T cell repertoires in COVID-19. Sequenced by immunoSEQ multiplex PCR; TCRdb stores in-frame clones only, minus some. The sample holds some 19,000 clones; approximately 85% are singletons and the top ten take under 75%. A single count supports this clone. V dropped 2 bases and J dropped 5 bases, with 15 bases sitting between them. From germline, CDR1 is MNHNS and CDR2 SASEGT. CDR3 length equals 15 residues. This TCR derives from a man aged 80 or over with acute or convalescent COVID-19. Sample: peripheral blood. The chain links TRBV6-1 to TRBJ1-1; D is uncertain. The CDR3 loop is CASSERRVGWTEAFF. CDR3 coding DNA: TGTGCCAGCAGTGAAAGGAGGGTCGGTTGGACTGAAGCTTTCTTT.